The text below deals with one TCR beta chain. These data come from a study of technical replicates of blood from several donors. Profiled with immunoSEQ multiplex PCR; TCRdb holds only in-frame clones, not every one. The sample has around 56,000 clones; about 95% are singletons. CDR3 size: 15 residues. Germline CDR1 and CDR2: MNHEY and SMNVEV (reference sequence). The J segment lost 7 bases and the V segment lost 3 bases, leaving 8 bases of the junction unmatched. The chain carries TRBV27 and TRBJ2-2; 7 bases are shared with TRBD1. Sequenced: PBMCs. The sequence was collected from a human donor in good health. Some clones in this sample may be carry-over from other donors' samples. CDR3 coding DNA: TGTGCCAGCAGTTTGGGGCAGGGGGTGAGCGGGGAGCTGTTTTTT. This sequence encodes CASSLGQGVSGELFF.